Here is one T cell receptor beta chain with its context. Its cognate antigen is unknown. In the ViraFEST assay, antigen-specific CD4+ clonotypes were identified by expansion after peptide-pool stimulation. Following 10 days of culture, CD4+ T cells were isolated. No vaccinee had earlier SARS-CoV-2 infection, and nucleocapsid antibodies were negative. It was with about 10 IU/ml IL-2 and around 10 ug/ml peptides that some 2 million PBMC per well were cultured. A half-medium replacement with IL-2 medium was carried out on days 3 and 7. The entry originates in a study of vaccination effects on CD4 cells after COVID-19. General study points: Infection- and vaccine-induced clones contracted markedly late after vaccination. Small numbers of convalescent patients limited the study. It also lacked early post-infection timepoints.

Measured with immunoSEQ multiplex PCR; TCRdb has only the in-frame clones, and not every one. The data show 67,000 or so clones, approximately 70% seen once. The V gene lost 4 bases and the J gene lost 9 bases, with 6 bases spanning the gap. The CDR3 is made up of 11 amino acids. CDR1 and CDR2 (germline): MGHDK, SYGVNS. The material sequenced was CD4+ T cells from PBMCs cultured with HCoV-OC43 spike peptides, taken before COVID-19 vaccination. Subset noted: HCoV-OC43 spike overlapping peptide pool stimulation. This TCR was sampled from a human donor who received a COVID-19 vaccine. The chain has TRBV25-1 and TRBJ1-4; D unresolved. The CDR3 loop reads CASSVLKKLFF. The CDR3 coding sequence is TGTGCCAGCAGTGTACTTAAAAAACTGTTTTTT.